This T cell receptor (beta chain) was identified during a study of early T cells in non-severe SARS-CoV-2 infection. MiXCR, applied by TCRdb to the 5' RACE reads, yields one record per CDR3 protein. Of roughly 69,000 distinct CDR3 sequences in the sample, less than 12% are singletons; the top ten hold roughly 16%. Sequences were derived from whole blood, sampled at baseline. The sequence was obtained from an adult who was a healthcare worker with PCR-confirmed SARS-CoV-2 infection or an uninfected control (not recorded which).

CDR3 residues: CASSYFGLAGVTGELFF. As DNA, the CDR3 is TGTGCCAGCAGTTACTTCGGACTAGCGGGAGTCACCGGGGAGCTGTTTTTT. V usage is TRBV6-5 and J usage is TRBJ2-2; 13 positions agree with TRBD2. CDR3 length: 17 amino acids. With V trimmed by 1 base and J by 4 bases, 3 bases remained unmatched. The germline CDR1 and CDR2 sequences are MNHEY and SVGAGI.